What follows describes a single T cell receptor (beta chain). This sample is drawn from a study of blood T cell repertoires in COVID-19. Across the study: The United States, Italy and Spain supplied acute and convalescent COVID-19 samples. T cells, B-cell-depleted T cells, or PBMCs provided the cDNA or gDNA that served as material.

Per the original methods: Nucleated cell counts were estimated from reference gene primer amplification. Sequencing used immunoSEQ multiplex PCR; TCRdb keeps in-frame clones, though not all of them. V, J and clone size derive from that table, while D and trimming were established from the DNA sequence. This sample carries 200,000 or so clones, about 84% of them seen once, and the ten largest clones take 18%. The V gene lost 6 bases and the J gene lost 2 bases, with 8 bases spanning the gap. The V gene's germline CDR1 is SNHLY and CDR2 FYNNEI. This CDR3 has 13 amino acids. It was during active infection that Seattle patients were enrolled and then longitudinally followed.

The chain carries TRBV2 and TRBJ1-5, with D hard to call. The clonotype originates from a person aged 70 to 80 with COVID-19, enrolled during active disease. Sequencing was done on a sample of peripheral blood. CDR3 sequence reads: CASRAEGNQPQHF. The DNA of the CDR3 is TGTGCCAGCAGGGCGGAGGGCAATCAGCCCCAGCATTTT.